These T cell receptor beta chains were read from a single sample in a study of blood T cell repertoires in COVID-19. Profiled with immunoSEQ multiplex PCR; TCRdb holds only in-frame clones, not every one. The repertoire includes under 400,000 clones, approximately 89% of them detected once, and approximately 1.6% sits in the top ten. The sample taken for sequencing was peripheral blood. Source of these receptors: a woman aged 25 to 39 with COVID-19, enrolled during active disease. Each CDR3 is given with its conserved first and last residue. The D gene is left open where the match is weak. Not all rows give a size; the values are once, few, many and, for expanded clones, a class.

j_gene	d_gene	v_gene	abundance	CDR3aa	CDR3nt
TRBJ2-5	-	TRBV2	-	CASSGALNVQETQYF	TGTGCCAGCAGTGGAGCGCTAAACGTCCAAGAGACCCAGTACTTC
TRBJ2-3	TRBD2	TRBV6-5	-	CASGARGGSTDTQYF	TGTGCCAGCGGAGCGCGGGGGGGAAGCACAGATACGCAGTATTTT
TRBJ2-2	-	TRBV2	-	CASMITGTTGELFF	TGTGCCAGCATGATCACAGGGACCACCGGGGAGCTGTTTTTT
TRBJ2-4	-	TRBV28	-	CASSSGSTSDSNIQYF	TGTGCCAGCAGTTCTGGGTCAACTTCGGACTCTAACATTCAGTACTTC
TRBJ1-4	-	TRBV12-3/TRBV12-4	-	CASTSTYEKLFF	TGTGCCAGCACCTCGACTTATGAAAAACTGTTTTTT
TRBJ2-7	TRBD1	TRBV5-6	-	CASSLTGAYEQYF	TGTGCCAGCAGCTTAACAGGGGCCTACGAGCAGTACTTC
TRBJ1-1	TRBD1	TRBV6-5	-	CASGRGRGTEAFF	TGTGCCAGCGGCAGGGGGCGAGGCACTGAAGCTTTCTTT
TRBJ2-5	-	TRBV19	-	CASSIDLQGSQYF	TGTGCCAGTAGTATTGACCTCCAGGGGTCCCAGTACTTC
TRBJ2-5	-	TRBV5-1	once	CASSLTSAAETQYF	TGCGCCAGCAGCTTGACATCCGCGGCGGAGACCCAGTACTTC
TRBJ2-3	-	TRBV24-1	-	CATSRRRADTQYF	TGTGCCACCAGTCGTCGGCGGGCAGATACGCAGTATTTT
TRBJ1-1	-	TRBV6-5	-	CASGGVNTEAFF	TGTGCCAGCGGAGGGGTGAACACTGAAGCTTTCTTT
TRBJ1-6	TRBD1	TRBV18	-	CASSPGTGNSPLHF	TGTGCCAGCTCACCTGGGACAGGGAATTCACCCCTCCACTTT
TRBJ2-3	-	TRBV2	-	CASSPSGGGRGDTQYF	TGTGCCAGCAGCCCCTCTGGGGGGGGGCGGGGAGATACGCAGTATTTT
TRBJ1-5	-	TRBV5-5	-	CASSLDWAGGNQPQHF	TGTGCCAGCAGCTTGGACTGGGCGGGGGGCAATCAGCCCCAGCATTTT
TRBJ1-2	TRBD1	TRBV6-1	-	CASSETRQGGSYTF	TGTGCCAGCAGTGAGACAAGACAGGGTGGTAGCTACACCTTC
TRBJ1-2	-	TRBV6-5	-	CASSSGVEPNYGYTF	TGTGCCAGCAGTTCCGGGGTTGAACCTAACTATGGCTACACCTTC
TRBJ1-6	TRBD1	TRBV4-1	-	CASSLTGQESSYNSPLHF	TGCGCCAGCAGCCTAACCGGACAGGAGAGCTCCTATAATTCACCCCTCCACTTT
TRBJ2-5	TRBD2	TRBV4-1	-	CASSRASGAETQYF	TGCGCCAGCAGCCGGGCGAGCGGGGCGGAGACCCAGTACTTC
TRBJ1-3	TRBD1	TRBV19	-	CASTSQGALSGNTIYF	TGTGCCAGTACCTCTCAGGGGGCTCTGAGTGGAAACACCATATATTTT
TRBJ1-1	TRBD1	TRBV5-1	-	CASSLVGTGASEAFF	TGCGCCAGCAGCTTGGTCGGGACAGGAGCTTCTGAAGCTTTCTTT
TRBJ1-1	-	TRBV9	-	CASSPSRLYTEAFF	TGTGCCAGCAGCCCCTCCAGGCTCTACACTGAAGCTTTCTTT
TRBJ1-1	-	TRBV5-1	-	CASSLGDMNTEAFF	TGCGCCAGCAGCTTAGGGGACATGAACACTGAAGCTTTCTTT
TRBJ2-2	TRBD2	TRBV7-9	-	CASSLTSGGTGELFF	TGTGCCAGCAGTTTGACTAGCGGGGGAACCGGGGAGCTGTTTTTT
TRBJ2-3	-	TRBV2	-	CASGRTGTDTQYF	TGTGCCAGCGGAAGGACTGGGACAGATACGCAGTATTTT
TRBJ2-5	TRBD1	TRBV7-8	-	CASSQGQGAWETQYF	TGTGCCAGCAGCCAGGGACAGGGGGCTTGGGAGACCCAGTACTTC
TRBJ1-5	-	TRBV19	few	CASSIQGINQPQHF	TGTGCCAGTAGTATTCAGGGGATTAATCAGCCCCAGCATTTT
TRBJ2-1	TRBD2	TRBV7-2	-	CASSSPLAVGSREQFF	TGTGCCAGCAGCAGCCCCCTAGCGGTTGGAAGTAGGGAGCAGTTCTTC
TRBJ1-1	TRBD1	TRBV9	-	CASSSQGGNTEAFF	TGTGCCAGCAGCTCGCAGGGGGGGAACACTGAAGCTTTCTTT
TRBJ2-1	-	TRBV30	-	CAWILWAGNEQFF	TGTGCCTGGATTCTTTGGGCGGGAAATGAGCAGTTCTTC
TRBJ1-5	-	TRBV19	-	CASSMGLPINQPQHF	TGTGCCAGTAGTATGGGCTTACCGATCAATCAGCCCCAGCATTTT
TRBJ1-3	-	TRBV29-1	few	CSVEVTDTSSGNTIYF	TGCAGCGTTGAAGTGACCGACACGTCCTCTGGAAACACCATATATTTT
TRBJ1-3	-	TRBV9	-	CASSAGTIGNTIYF	TGTGCCAGCAGCGCCGGGACAATTGGAAACACCATATATTTT
TRBJ2-3	-	TRBV11-2	-	CASSLAQGLTDTQYF	TGTGCCAGCAGCTTAGCTCAGGGCCTCACAGATACGCAGTATTTT
TRBJ1-1	-	TRBV28	once	CASSPPQGPEAFF	TGTGCCAGCAGTCCACCACAGGGTCCTGAAGCTTTCTTT
TRBJ1-1	-	TRBV5-1	-	CASSLGQGRGAFF	TGCGCCAGCAGCTTGGGGCAGGGTAGAGGAGCTTTCTTT
TRBJ1-5	-	TRBV7-2	once	CASSSGLINQPQHF	TGTGCCAGCAGCTCGGGTCTAATCAATCAGCCCCAGCATTTT
TRBJ2-1	-	TRBV10-1	-	CASSEMREINEQFF	TGCGCCAGCAGTGAGATGAGGGAAATCAATGAGCAGTTCTTC
TRBJ2-2	TRBD1	TRBV9	-	CASSVADRENTGELFF	TGTGCCAGCAGCGTAGCGGACAGGGAGAACACCGGGGAGCTGTTTTTT
TRBJ1-6	TRBD1	TRBV6-5	few	CASSRGNSPLHF	TGTGCCAGCAGCAGGGGGAATTCACCCCTCCACTTT
TRBJ2-3	TRBD1	TRBV19	-	CASSITGVTDTQYF	TGTGCCAGTAGTATAACAGGGGTCACAGATACGCAGTATTTT
TRBJ1-4	TRBD1	TRBV5-1	-	CASSQGQVGKLFF	TGCGCCAGCAGCCAAGGACAGGTGGGAAAACTGTTTTTT
TRBJ2-5	TRBD1	TRBV2	-	CASSRQGQGETQYF	TGTGCCAGCAGTCGACAGGGCCAGGGAGAGACCCAGTACTTC